This TCR beta chain comes out of a study of CD8+ T cells in alopecia areata (dated by TCRdb to the late 2010s). About the study as a whole: Skin from C3H/HeJ donors with spontaneous alopecia (6-12 months old) was grafted onto female C3H/HeJ recipients that were about 6-10 weeks old. To study T cell clonal expansion in alopecia areata, the researchers applied high-throughput TCRbeta sequencing to both the C3H/HeJ mouse model and human patients. On the human side, TCRbeta sequencing was run on scalp tissue and on sorted CD4+ and CD8+ peripheral blood T cells from healthy controls and from alopecia areata patients with either patchy or totalis/universalis disease. Scalp clonality was compared across normal scalp (n=4), patchy alopecia areata scalp (n=8), and alopecia totalis/universalis scalp (n=8). RNA was obtained with the PAXgene miRNA kit for fixed scalp, the miRNeasy kit for PBMCs, and the RNeasy kit for mouse skin. TCRbeta CDR3 regions were amplified by immunoSEQ multiplex PCR using 35 Vbeta forward and 13 Jbeta reverse primers.

V ends up 1 base short and J 0 bases short, with an unmatched junction base count of 3. Including the terminal cysteine and phenylalanine, the CDR3 comprises 16 residues. The DNA shown is the part of the CDR3 that was read: 36 bases, in frame from base 1. CDR1 and CDR2 are drawn from the germline V gene (reference sequence): FNHDT, SITEND. General findings and caveats noted by the study authors: TCR sequences shared between patients were less clear than in mice, possibly partly because of HLA diversity in the patient population. Compared with normal scalp, lesional scalp had higher clonality and more expanded CD8+ clones, particularly in alopecia totalis/universalis, a pattern that suggests antigenic drive. Unlike mouse skin, where gammadelta T cells dominate, normal human skin contains resident alphabeta T cells that get sequenced too, which complicates analysis of the scalp TCR repertoire.

Cells from pooled mouse cutaneous lymph nodes were stained for CD4, CD8alpha, NKG2D, NKG2ACE and other markers and then sorted on a BD Influx. This clone was picked up many times. It has no known antigen specificity. Here, both gene names and germline sequences come from the mouse. The DNA ends 4 residues before the CDR3 does, and the rest of the CDR3 is filled in from the germline J gene. The sample holds other DNA sequences that translate to the same CDR3. The library relied on the immunoSEQ multiplex PCR assay. RNA was extracted from all samples and reverse transcribed into cDNA, which served as template for TCR sequencing. First-strand cDNA was synthesized with SuperScript III using a 2:1 mix of oligo-dT and random hexamers. A synthetic immune receptor repertoire was used to measure amplification bias, and any remaining bias was corrected computationally. Sequencing of the libraries was done on Illumina HiSeq using 60 bp reads that spanned the CDR3 and were read from J toward V. The published analysis was carried out like this. Raw reads were preprocessed to remove errors, and CDR3 was defined according to IMGT conventions as the region from the conserved cysteine to phenylalanine. Clonality was calculated as 1 minus Shannon entropy normalized by log2 of the number of productive unique TCRs. CD4 or CD8 identity of scalp clones was inferred by cross-referencing scalp TCRbeta sequences with sorted blood CD4 and CD8 repertoires. Here the immuneACCESS table is served through TCRdb, limited to in-frame sequences with V and J called. Missing clones are a known gap in these copies; in checked studies unresolved V genes cover under half, and the rest lacks a known reason. The DNA was the basis for D and trimming; V, J and clone size are from that table. This sample holds about 9,000 clones in total, without any singletons. The top ten constitute roughly a fifth of the sample.

Material for sequencing was CD8+ T cells sorted from a lymph node. The rearrangement joined TRBV19 to TRBJ2-3; the central 9 bases match TRBD2. This TCR derives from a C3H/HeJ mouse with alopecia areata. The MHC haplotype for this mouse line is H2-k. CDR3 DNA (partial): TGTGCCAGCAGTATACTGGGGGGGACTAGTGCAGAA. This encodes CASSILGGTSAE. The full CDR3 reads CASSILGGTSAETLYF.